These 4 T cell receptor beta chains originate from one sample sequenced in a study of CD8+ T cells in alopecia areata. The sequencing template was cDNA reverse transcribed from extracted RNA. The repertoire was sequenced with immunoSEQ multiplex PCR; TCRdb's copy has only in-frame clones and lacks some. The sample shows roughly 200,000 clones, less than 45% of them seen only once. The treatment here: oral pan-JAK inhibitor, 5-10 mg twice daily. This material consisted of CD4+ T cells sorted from blood, taken at approximately week 37, from a patient treated with tofacitinib. The receptors were sampled from a human donor with alopecia areata.

V gene TRBV4-1 combines with J gene TRBJ2-2; no clear D gene. The germline V gene has CDR1 MGHRA and CDR2 YSYEKL. The CDR3 is 12 residues long. Between the trimmed V and J ends, which lost 4 bases and 8 bases, there was a span of 8 bases. The CDR3 region has the DNA TGCGCCAGCAGCCCCCCTATGGGGGAGCTGTTTTTT. Translated: CASSPPMGELFF.

The chain is built from TRBV30 and TRBJ1-1; TRBD1 might be the D (5 bases). The CDR3 runs to 13 residues. The germline V gene encodes CDR1 GTSNPN and CDR2 SVGIG (reference sequence). The V end was cut by 2 bases, the J end by 5 bases, with 12 bases between. CDR3 amino acids: CAWSTRVGTEAFF. Here the CDR3 DNA reads TGTGCCTGGAGTACCAGGGTAGGTACTGAAGCTTTCTTT.

The chain joins TRBV5-6 to TRBJ2-1; the D gene could be TRBD1 or TRBD2 (5 bases each). From germline, CDR1 is SGHDT and CDR2 YYEEEE. Trimming stripped 4 bases from V and 0 bases from J, with 11 bases between. This CDR3 is built from 15 residues. The CDR3 DNA follows: TGTGCCAGCAGCCCGAAGGGGAGCTCCTACAATGAGCAGTTCTTC. It yields the protein CASSPKGSSYNEQFF.

This clone was seen a handful of times. This chain uses TRBV10-3 with TRBJ2-3; 7 nucleotides agree with TRBD1. V shed 8 bases and J 3 bases; nucleotides not matched to a gene: 5. CDR1 and CDR2 (germline): ENHRY, SYGVKD. CDR3 length: 13 amino acids. CDR3: CAIGTGETDTQYF. CDR3 in DNA: TGTGCCATCGGAACAGGGGAAACAGATACGCAGTATTTT.